Listed here are 31 T cell receptor beta chains from one sample, sequenced in a study of human T cells and chemical hapten exposure. Time point of the sample: patch test 1, 2 weeks after DPC sensitization. Treatment defined: therapeutic diphenylcyclopropenone sensitization with weekly scalp DPC. One entry per CDR3 protein, called by TCRdb with MiXCR from the RACE reads. The data contain 180,000 or so distinct CDR3 sequences, more than 12% of them singletons. Material: whole blood, obtained in connection with sensitization to the hapten diphenylcyclopropenone (DPC). The receptors originated from a young woman with alopecia areata. Some clones in this sample may be carry-over from other donors' samples.

This clonotype was detected only a few times. The rearrangement uses TRBV6-6 and TRBJ1-3; 8 bases fit TRBD1. The CDR3 totals 17 residues. Looked up from germline, CDR1 is MNHNY and CDR2 is SVGAGI (reference sequence). The V and J ends lost 7 bases and 1 base, in that order; junction bases with no gene match: 12. The CDR3 sequence: CASTRGRGSISGNTIYF. The DNA of the CDR3 is TGTGCCAGCACCAGGGGGCGGGGGTCCATTTCTGGAAACACCATATATTTT.

In this sample, this clonotype turned up a few times. The V call is TRBV20-1, the J call TRBJ1-5, with D unresolved. CDR1 and CDR2 from the germline V gene are DFQATT and SNEGSKA (reference sequence). This CDR3 comprises 15 residues. Trimming took off 0 bases at V and 3 bases at J, with 12 bases between the two ends. The DNA of the CDR3 is TGCAGTGCTAGAGACCGCCGGGCTTCCAATCAGCCCCAGCATTTT. This codes for CSARDRRASNQPQHF.

The sample holds a few counts of this clonotype. The chain employs TRBV20-1 and TRBJ2-7; TRBD2 matches at 14 bases. In germline, CDR1 is DFQATT, CDR2 SNEGSKA (reference sequence). The CDR3 spans 16 residues. The V and J ends lost 3 bases and 6 bases, in that order; junction bases with no gene match: 10. CDR3 residues: CSASPSGLAGAGEQYF. Written as DNA, the CDR3 is TGCAGTGCTAGCCCCTCGGGACTAGCGGGAGCAGGCGAGCAGTACTTC.

This clonotype has a count of ten or more. This chain joins TRBV6-2 or TRBV6-3 and TRBJ1-5; 7 bases match TRBD1. The junction had 13 bases not matched to a gene; V was cut back by 3 bases and J by 5 bases. Looked up from germline, CDR1 is MNHEY and CDR2 is SVGEGT. The CDR3 covers 17 residues. The CDR3 nucleotides read TGTGCCAGCAGTTATTCACAGGGGAGAGACTGGGATCAGCCCCAGCATTTT. Translation: CASSYSQGRDWDQPQHF.

The J gene is TRBJ1-2, the V gene TRBV28; D is undetermined. The CDR3 runs to 14 residues. Deletions cut 1 base from V and 7 bases from J, with 13 bases between. The germline V gene has CDR1 MDHEN and CDR2 SYDVKM. Here the CDR3 reads CASSLSSLLLGYTF. The CDR3 DNA is TGTGCCAGCAGTTTATCCTCCCTCCTCCTTGGCTACACCTTC.

In its sample, this clonotype was seen a few times. This chain's CDR3 is CASSLGGAEQYF. The CDR3 nucleotides read TGTGCCAGCAGTTTAGGGGGGGCCGAGCAGTACTTC. The chain couples TRBV12-3 or TRBV12-4 to TRBJ2-7; tentatively, D is TRBD1 or TRBD2 (6 bases each). The CDR3 covers 12 residues. Trimming removed 1 base from V and 6 bases from J, with 7 bases in between.

The chain recombines TRBV29-1 with TRBJ2-1; 12 nucleotides line up with TRBD2. The CDR3 is 15 residues long. With V trimmed by 6 bases and J by 3 bases, 6 bases remained unmatched. The V gene's germline CDR1 is SQVTM and CDR2 ANQGSEA. Here the CDR3 DNA reads TGCAGCGTCGTCGGACTAGCGGGGAACTACAATGAGCAGTTCTTC. It is translated as CSVVGLAGNYNEQFF.

This clonotype was counted a few times. The genes are TRBV20-1 and TRBJ1-5; D may be TRBD1 (5 bases). Trimming took 5 bases from V and 3 from J, leaving 11 bases between them. Per the germline V gene, CDR1 is DFQATT and CDR2 is SNEGSKA (reference sequence). This CDR3 is built from 13 residues. In DNA form, the CDR3 reads TGCAGTGCTCAACAGGTTATCAATCAGCCCCAGCATTTT. Translated: CSAQQVINQPQHF.

This clonotype was recorded at least ten times. The chain has TRBV6-6 and TRBJ2-1; unclear D gene. The CDR3 has 14 amino acids. V lost 8 bases and J 1 base, leaving 12 bases between the germline ends. Germline V gene sequence: CDR1 MNHNY, CDR2 SVGAGI (reference sequence). CDR3 protein: CASRRSISYNEQFF. In DNA, the CDR3 is TGTGCCAGCCGACGATCTATATCCTACAATGAGCAGTTCTTC.

This chain uses TRBV7-2 with TRBJ2-7; 9 positions match TRBD1. Germline loops: CDR1 SGHTA, CDR2 FQGNSA. This CDR3 spans 15 amino acids. The trim removed 5 bases at V and 9 bases at J, leaving 14 bases unmatched. The CDR3 here is CASSVTGTGPSLQYF. DNA of the CDR3: TGTGCCAGCAGCGTAACCGGGACAGGGCCGTCTTTGCAGTACTTC.

V gene TRBV7-8 combines with J gene TRBJ1-3, with D unclear. The germline V gene has CDR1 SGHVS and CDR2 FQNEAQ. This CDR3 has 15 amino acids. The V end lost 7 bases, the J end lost 4 bases, and 17 bases lay between the germline ends. The DNA of the CDR3 is TGTGCCAGCACCCGAGTGATCGCCGCCGGAAACACCATATATTTT. It encodes CASTRVIAAGNTIYF.

This clonotype was counted at least ten times. The chain has TRBV12-3 or TRBV12-4 and TRBJ2-2, with D possibly TRBD1 on 7 matching bases. The CDR3 runs to 14 residues. Between the trimmed V and J ends, which lost 5 bases and 5 bases, there was a span of 12 bases. CDR3 sequence reads: CASSPQGGTGELFF. The CDR3 nucleotides read TGTGCCAGCAGTCCCCAGGGGGGAACCGGGGAGCTGTTTTTT.

The rearrangement uses TRBV28 and TRBJ1-2; weak D call: TRBD1 (6 bases). Germline-derived CDR1 and CDR2 are MDHEN and SYDVKM. V lost 3 bases to trimming and J lost 5 bases, with 13 bases between them. The CDR3 is 14 residues long. The chain's CDR3 is CASSFPAQGYGYTF. The CDR3 coding sequence is TGTGCCAGCAGTTTCCCCGCCCAGGGGTATGGCTACACCTTC.

This clonotype appeared many times. The chain joins TRBV7-9 to TRBJ2-5; 12 bases map to TRBD2. This CDR3 contains 16 residues. Germline values: CDR1 SEHNR, CDR2 FQNEAQ (reference sequence). The junction had 5 bases not matched to a gene; V was cut back by 5 bases and J by 1 base. The CDR3 sequence: CASSPGLAGLQETQYF. The CDR3 DNA sequence: TGTGCCAGCAGCCCTGGACTAGCGGGACTCCAAGAGACCCAGTACTTC.

This clonotype was seen a handful of times. The gene calls are TRBV28 and TRBJ1-2; possibly TRBD1 for D (6 bases). CDR3 length: 12 amino acids. Germline V gene data show CDR1 as MDHEN and CDR2 as SYDVKM. The ends were cut back, 10 bases at V and 7 bases at J, with 16 bases in the middle. The CDR3 reads CATRGGPGGYTF. CDR3 coding DNA: TGTGCCACCCGTGGGGGCCCTGGTGGCTACACCTTC.

The chain recombines TRBV9 with TRBJ2-1; D is possibly TRBD1 (6 bases). This CDR3 has 14 residues. Germline lookup yields CDR1 SGDLS and CDR2 YYNGEE. V was cut by 0 bases and J by 5 bases, with 9 bases left in between. The CDR3 sequence is CASSVGGLNNEQFF. CDR3 nucleotide sequence: TGTGCCAGCAGCGTAGGGGGGCTCAACAATGAGCAGTTCTTC.

The rearrangement links TRBV5-4 to TRBJ2-5, with D possibly being TRBD1 (6 bases). Trimming removed 2 bases at V and 4 bases at J, with 9 bases between. Germline CDR1 is SGHNT and CDR2 is YYREEE (reference sequence). This CDR3 has 13 residues. The CDR3 sequence is CASSFRGAETQYF. CDR3 DNA: TGTGCCAGCAGCTTCAGGGGTGCAGAGACCCAGTACTTC.

This clonotype was observed a few times. This chain links TRBV6-5 with TRBJ2-2, with a possible D match to TRBD1 (7 bases). This CDR3 comprises 15 residues. Looked up from germline, CDR1 is MNHEY and CDR2 is SVGAGI. V was pared by 10 bases and J by 9 bases, with 24 bases between. The CDR3 protein is CATAQGGAMQRELFF. The CDR3 DNA sequence: TGTGCCACCGCTCAGGGGGGAGCCATGCAGAGGGAGCTGTTTTTT.

This chain joins TRBV2 and TRBJ2-3; 13 positions agree with TRBD2. Per the germline V gene, CDR1 is SNHLY and CDR2 is FYNNEI. The CDR3 contains 15 residues. Trimming cost V 6 bases and J 4 bases; bases outside gene matches: 4. Written as DNA, the CDR3 is TGTGCCAGCAGGCGGACTAGCGGGAGCGCAGATACGCAGTATTTT. Protein sequence: CASRRTSGSADTQYF.

This chain joins TRBV5-1 and TRBJ2-2; D is undetermined. The CDR3 consists of 15 residues. Trimming pared 0 bases from V and 0 bases from J, leaving 6 bases between. In germline, CDR1 is SGHRS, CDR2 YFSETQ. The CDR3 sequence: CASSLDSSNTGELFF. DNA of the CDR3: TGCGCCAGCAGCTTGGACAGTTCGAACACCGGGGAGCTGTTTTTT.

The CDR3 DNA sequence: TGTGCCAGCAGCTTAGCTTCAGGGAAGCGCAATTCACCCCTCCACTTT. Its protein is CASSLASGKRNSPLHF. The rearrangement links TRBV7-2 to TRBJ1-6; the D gene is possibly TRBD1 (5 bases). Germline V gene sequence: CDR1 SGHTA, CDR2 FQGNSA. V was cut by 0 bases and J by 7 bases, with 13 bases left in between. This CDR3 is 16 amino acids long.

This clonotype was detected many times. V is TRBV3-1 and J is TRBJ1-6; D remains ambiguous. In germline, CDR1 is LGHDT, CDR2 YNNKEL (reference sequence). Trimming took 1 base from V and 2 from J, leaving 6 bases between them. The CDR3 consists of 15 residues. The CDR3 DNA reads TGTGCCAGCAGCCAAGTCGGAACCTATAATTCACCCCTCCACTTT. Its protein product is CASSQVGTYNSPLHF. Filled out from reference TRBV3-1 and TRBJ1-6, the complete variable domain reads DTAVSQTPKYLVTQMGNDKSIKCEQNLGHDTMYWYKQDSKKFLKIMFSYNNKELIINETVPNRFSPKSPDKAHLNLHINSLELGDSAVYFCASSQVGTYNSPLHFGNGTRLTVT.

This clonotype occurred a few times. The rearrangement joins TRBV4-1 to TRBJ2-2, with 12 nucleotides matching TRBD2. V was pared by 6 bases and J by 3 bases, with 5 bases of the junction left unmatched. CDR3 size: 16 residues. The germline V gene has CDR1 MGHRA and CDR2 YSYEKL. CDR3 nucleotides: TGCGCCAGCAGAGCACTAGCGGGAGGACACACCGGGGAGCTGTTTTTT. The encoded protein is CASRALAGGHTGELFF.

This clonotype was recorded at least ten times. The chain links TRBV7-8 to TRBJ2-1, with 14 bases aligning to TRBD2. The junction had 2 bases not matched to a gene; V was cut back by 5 bases and J by 5 bases. The CDR3 covers 15 residues. CDR1 and CDR2 (germline): SGHVS, FQNEAQ. The CDR3 loop is CASSRLAGGDNEQFF. CDR3 DNA: TGTGCCAGCAGCAGACTAGCGGGAGGGGACAATGAGCAGTTCTTC.

Ten or more counts support this clonotype. This rearrangement joins TRBV12-3 or TRBV12-4 to TRBJ2-2; D gene uncertain. CDR3 size: 13 residues. The V end was cut by 5 bases, the J end by 6 bases, with 10 bases between. The CDR3 is CASSAGVPGELFF. CDR3 nucleotides: TGTGCCAGCAGTGCCGGCGTTCCCGGGGAGCTGTTTTTT.

V gene TRBV7-9 combines with J gene TRBJ1-4; D might be TRBD1 (5 bases). This CDR3 comprises 14 residues. Germline assignment: CDR1 SEHNR and CDR2 FQNEAQ (reference sequence). With 5 bases removed from V and 8 bases from J, the gap between germline ends came to 15 bases. The DNA for the CDR3 is TGTGCCAGCAGCCCAGCGGGGGGTGGCGAAAAACTGTTTTTT. Translation: CASSPAGGGEKLFF.

This clonotype was counted between two and nine times. The CDR3 here is CASRTMTSGRAYEQYF. DNA of the CDR3: TGTGCCAGCAGAACTATGACTAGCGGGAGGGCCTACGAGCAGTACTTC. The gene calls are TRBV6-2 or TRBV6-3 and TRBJ2-7; 14 bases line up with TRBD2. Germline CDR1 and CDR2: MNHEY and SVGEGT. The CDR3 consists of 16 residues. V lost 6 bases, J lost 2 bases, and 6 bases stayed unmatched.

The chain uses TRBV10-3 and TRBJ2-1; 11 bases fit TRBD2. In germline, CDR1 is ENHRY, CDR2 SYGVKD. Unmatched junction bases numbered 8, after V lost 4 bases and J lost 6 bases. The CDR3 is 16 residues long. The CDR3 coding sequence is TGTGCCATCAGTGGTAGCGGGGGGGGTTTTTCCAATGAGCAGTTCTTC. Its translation: CAISGSGGGFSNEQFF.

This clonotype was seen repeatedly, ten times or more. The chain carries TRBV6-2 or TRBV6-3 and TRBJ1-5; the D is unclear. The V gene's germline CDR1 is MNHEY and CDR2 SVGEGT. CDR3 length equals 14 residues. The V gene lost 0 bases and the J gene lost 2 bases, with 5 bases spanning the gap. Written as DNA, the CDR3 is TGTGCCAGCAGTTACTCCGGGGGCAATCAGCCCCAGCATTTT. It encodes CASSYSGGNQPQHF.

This clonotype was counted a few times. The chain couples TRBV2 to TRBJ1-6; possibly TRBD1 for D (5 bases). This CDR3 is built from 15 residues. Looked up from germline, CDR1 is SNHLY and CDR2 is FYNNEI. The V end was cut by 6 bases, the J end by 4 bases, with 13 bases between. DNA for the CDR3: TGTGCCAGCAGACCGGACGGGGGATATAATTCACCCCTCCACTTT. This sequence encodes CASRPDGGYNSPLHF.

This clonotype was seen repeatedly, ten times or more. This sequence joins TRBV11-3 and TRBJ2-3, with D perhaps TRBD1 (6 bases). V lost 5 bases to trimming and J lost 4 bases, with 16 bases between them. Germline V CDR1 and CDR2: SGHNT, YENEEA. This CDR3 contains 15 residues. The CDR3 loop reads CASSLDSLGPDTQYF. For the CDR3, the DNA is TGTGCCAGCAGCCTGGACAGCCTTGGACCAGATACGCAGTATTTT.